The entry below gives a single TCR beta chain sequence along with its context. This record comes from a study of PD-L1 blockade in urothelial cancer. Time point denoted: peripheral blood 6 weeks after treatment start. The junction had 3 bases not matched to a gene; V was cut back by 7 bases and J by 7 bases. The CDR3 has 11 amino acids. The germline gives CDR1 SQVTM, CDR2 ANQGSEA. The repertoire was sequenced with immunoSEQ multiplex PCR; TCRdb's copy has only in-frame clones and lacks some. Of tens of thousands of clones in the sample, over 75% were seen once. The TCR originated in a man in his fifties or sixties with urothelial cancer. This sequence joins TRBV29-1 and TRBJ2-1; TRBD1 matches at 8 bases. The sample was PBMCs, taken around atezolizumab (anti-PD-L1) treatment. The CDR3 DNA is TGCAGCGGCCGACAGGGGAATGAGCAGTTCTTC. It translates to CSGRQGNEQFF.